The rows below give T cell receptor beta chains drawn from one sample of a study of identical twins. TCRdb processed the 5' RACE reads anew with MiXCR; each CDR3 protein has one entry. The table lists about 220,000 distinct CDR3 sequences, about 7.5% of them singletons. These records were also assigned to another study, of yellow fever vaccine responses in identical twins.

The sample comprised CD8+ T cells sorted from blood. These receptors were taken from a woman between 18 and 30 years old in good health. The CDR3 runs from the conserved cysteine through the conserved F or W. A D gene is named only where the DNA matches it firmly. A row's size may be missing; if present it is once, few, many or a size class.

len,d_gene,abundance,v_gene,j_gene,CDR3aa,CDR3nt
13,NA,many,TRBV29-1,TRBJ2-7,CSVVPTGFFEQYF,TGCAGCGTTGTTCCAACAGGGTTTTTCGAGCAGTACTTC
15,NA,few,TRBV28,TRBJ2-3,CASTGGLSATDTQYF,TGTGCCAGCACGGGGGGCCTCAGCGCCACAGATACGCAGTATTTT
16,TRBD1,few,TRBV20-1,TRBJ1-2,CSARDGDREVSYGYTF,TGCAGTGCTAGAGATGGGGACAGGGAAGTAAGCTATGGCTACACCTTC
11,NA,few,TRBV11-3,TRBJ1-4,CASSLSGQLFF,TGTGCCAGCAGCTTAAGTGGACAGCTGTTTTTT
19,NA,many,TRBV5-1,TRBJ2-1,CASSSLDGADGGLYNEQFF,TGCGCCAGCAGCTCCTTAGACGGGGCAGATGGGGGCCTCTACAATGAGCAGTTCTTC
15,TRBD2,few,TRBV10-3,TRBJ2-7,CAISDLSLAAYEQYF,TGTGCCATCAGTGATTTGAGTCTAGCGGCCTACGAGCAGTACTTC
13,NA,few,TRBV9,TRBJ2-7,CASSAPAGYEQYF,TGTGCCAGCAGCGCTCCCGCGGGCTACGAGCAGTACTTC
17,NA,few,TRBV6-1,TRBJ2-6,CASDGAESLSGANVLTF,TGTGCCAGCGACGGCGCGGAAAGCCTCTCTGGGGCCAACGTCCTGACTTTC
14,TRBD1,many,TRBV5-1,TRBJ2-1,CASRQGTGYNEQFF,TGCGCCAGCAGACAGGGGACAGGTTACAATGAGCAGTTCTTC
16,NA,NA,TRBV5-1,TRBJ2-3,CASSPNRDERTDTQYF,TGCGCCAGCAGCCCCAACCGGGACGAACGCACAGATACGCAGTATTTT
14,NA,NA,TRBV7-9,TRBJ1-2,CASSSPGADSGYTF,TGTGCCAGCAGCTCCCCCGGGGCAGATAGTGGCTACACCTTC
15,NA,NA,TRBV4-1,TRBJ2-2,CASSQEGQPTGELFF,TGCGCCAGCAGCCAAGAAGGGCAGCCCACCGGGGAGCTGTTTTTT